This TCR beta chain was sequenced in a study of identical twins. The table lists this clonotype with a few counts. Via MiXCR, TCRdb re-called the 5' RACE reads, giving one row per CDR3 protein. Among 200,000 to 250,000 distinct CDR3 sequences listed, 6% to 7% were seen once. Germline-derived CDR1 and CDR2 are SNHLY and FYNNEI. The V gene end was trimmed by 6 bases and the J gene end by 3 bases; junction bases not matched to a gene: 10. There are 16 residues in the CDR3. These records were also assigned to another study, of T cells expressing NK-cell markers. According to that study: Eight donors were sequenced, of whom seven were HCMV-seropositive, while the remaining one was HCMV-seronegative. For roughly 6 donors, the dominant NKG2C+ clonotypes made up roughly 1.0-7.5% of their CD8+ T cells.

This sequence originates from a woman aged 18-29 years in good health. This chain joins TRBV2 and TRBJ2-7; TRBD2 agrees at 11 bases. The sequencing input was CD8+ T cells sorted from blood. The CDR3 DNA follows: TGTGCCAGCAGCCTACGAACTAGCGGGGGACGCTACGAGCAGTACTTC. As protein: CASSLRTSGGRYEQYF.